This T cell receptor beta chain comes out of a study of blood T cell repertoires in COVID-19. Study-level background: Nucleic acid was either cDNA or gDNA, and it came from T cells, B-cell-depleted T cells, or PBMCs.

The protocol was immunoSEQ multiplex PCR, while the TCRdb copy is restricted to in-frame clones and leaves out a portion. Here the sample spans hundreds of thousands of clones, around 88% being singletons. Germline loops: CDR1 KGHDR, CDR2 SFDVKD. The CDR3 extends over 19 amino acids. V trimming: 0 bases; J trimming: 5 bases; junction bases outside the gene matches: 13. The sequence was obtained from a woman aged 50 to 65 with COVID-19, enrolled during active disease. Source material: peripheral blood. The V call is TRBV24-1, the J call TRBJ2-3, with 10 bases aligning to TRBD1. The CDR3 here is CATSDLEGVDRGKGDTQYF. The CDR3 DNA is TGTGCCACCAGTGATTTGGAGGGGGTGGACAGGGGGAAGGGAGATACGCAGTATTTT.